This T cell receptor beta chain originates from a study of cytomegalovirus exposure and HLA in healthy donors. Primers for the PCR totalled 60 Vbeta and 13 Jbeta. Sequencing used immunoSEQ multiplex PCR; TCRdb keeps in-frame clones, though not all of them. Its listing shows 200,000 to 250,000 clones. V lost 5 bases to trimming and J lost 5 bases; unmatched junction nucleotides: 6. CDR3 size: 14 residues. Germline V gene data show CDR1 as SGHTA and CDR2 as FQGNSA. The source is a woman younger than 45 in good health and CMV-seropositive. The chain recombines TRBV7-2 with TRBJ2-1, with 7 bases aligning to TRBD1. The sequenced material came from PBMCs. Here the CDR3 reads CASSIYTGDNEQFF. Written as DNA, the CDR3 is TGTGCCAGCAGCATTTATACAGGGGACAATGAGCAGTTCTTC. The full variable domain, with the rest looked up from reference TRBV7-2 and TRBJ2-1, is GAGVSQSPSNKVTEKGKDVELRCDPISGHTALYWYRQSLGQGLEFLIYFQGNSAPDKSGLPSDRFSAERTGGSVSTLTIQRTQQEDSAVYLCASSIYTGDNEQFFGPGTRLTVL.